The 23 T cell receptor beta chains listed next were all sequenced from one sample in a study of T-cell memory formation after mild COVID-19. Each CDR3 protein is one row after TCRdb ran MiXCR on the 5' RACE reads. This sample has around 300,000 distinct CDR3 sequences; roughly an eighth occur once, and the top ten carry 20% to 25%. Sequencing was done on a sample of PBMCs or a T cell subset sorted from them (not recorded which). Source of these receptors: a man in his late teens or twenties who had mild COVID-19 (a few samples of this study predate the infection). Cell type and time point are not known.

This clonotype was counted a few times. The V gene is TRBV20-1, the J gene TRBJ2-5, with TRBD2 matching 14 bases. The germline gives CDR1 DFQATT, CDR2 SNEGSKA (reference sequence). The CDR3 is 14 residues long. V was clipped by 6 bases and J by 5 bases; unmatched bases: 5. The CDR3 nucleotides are TGCAGTGCAAGGACTAGCGGGGGGCGGGAGACCCAGTACTTC. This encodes CSARTSGGRETQYF.

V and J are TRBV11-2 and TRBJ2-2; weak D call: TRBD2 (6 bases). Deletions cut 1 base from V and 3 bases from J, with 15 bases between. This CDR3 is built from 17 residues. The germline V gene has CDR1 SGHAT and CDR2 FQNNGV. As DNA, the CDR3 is TGTGCCAGCAGCTTAGCGGGCGGGAATGATTACACCGGGGAGCTGTTTTTT. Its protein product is CASSLAGGNDYTGELFF. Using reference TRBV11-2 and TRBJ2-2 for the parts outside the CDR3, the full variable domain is EAGVAQSPRYKIIEKRQSVAFWCNPISGHATLYWYQQILGQGPKLLIQFQNNGVVDDSQLPKDRFSAERLKGVDSTLKIQPAKLEDSAVYLCASSLAGGNDYTGELFFGEGSRLTVL.

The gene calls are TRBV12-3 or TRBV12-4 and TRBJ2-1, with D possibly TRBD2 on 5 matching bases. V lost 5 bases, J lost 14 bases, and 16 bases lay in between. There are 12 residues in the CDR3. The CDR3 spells CASSRPSGLEFF. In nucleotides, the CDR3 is TGTGCCAGCAGTCGACCATCCGGACTGGAGTTCTTC.

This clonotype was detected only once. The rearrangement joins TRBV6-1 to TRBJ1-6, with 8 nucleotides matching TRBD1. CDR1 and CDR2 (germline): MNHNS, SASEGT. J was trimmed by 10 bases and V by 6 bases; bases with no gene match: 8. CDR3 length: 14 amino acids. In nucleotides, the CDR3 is TGTGCCAGCAGGCCGGACAGGGACCACTCACCCCTCCACTTT. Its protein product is CASRPDRDHSPLHF.

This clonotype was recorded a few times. The CDR3 DNA reads TGTGCCAGCACCCTCCCCGGGTATGGCTACACCTTC. Translated, it gives CASTLPGYGYTF. The chain joins TRBV6-1 to TRBJ1-2; no reliable D call. The V and J ends lost 7 bases and 5 bases respectively, with 11 bases between them. This CDR3 has 12 residues. In germline, CDR1 is MNHNS, CDR2 SASEGT.

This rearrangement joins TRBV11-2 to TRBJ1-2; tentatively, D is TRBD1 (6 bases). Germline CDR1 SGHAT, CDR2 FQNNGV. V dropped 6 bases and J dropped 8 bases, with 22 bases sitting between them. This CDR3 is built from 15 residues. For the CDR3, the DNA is TGTGCCAGCAGTCCTGCCGGGGGGGGGGCGTCCGGCTACACCTTC. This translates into CASSPAGGGASGYTF.

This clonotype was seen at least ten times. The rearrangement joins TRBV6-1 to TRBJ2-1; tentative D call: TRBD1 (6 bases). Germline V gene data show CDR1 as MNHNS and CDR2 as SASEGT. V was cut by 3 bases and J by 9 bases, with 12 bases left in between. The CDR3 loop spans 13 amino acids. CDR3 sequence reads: CASSEPGVSEQFF. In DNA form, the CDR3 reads TGTGCCAGCAGTGAGCCAGGGGTATCTGAGCAGTTCTTC.

The CDR3 spells CASSLAGQGVEKLFF. The CDR3 nucleotides are TGTGCCAGCAGCTTAGCGGGCCAGGGGGTAGAAAAACTGTTTTTT. The J gene is TRBJ1-4, the V gene TRBV7-2, with TRBD1 matching 7 bases. The CDR3 extends over 15 amino acids. The germline gives CDR1 SGHTA, CDR2 FQGNSA. J lost 8 bases, V lost 0 bases, and 6 bases had no gene match.

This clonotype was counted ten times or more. In nucleotides, the CDR3 is TGCGCCAGCAGCCAAGATCTGGGACTAGCGGGGGGGAGCACAGATACGCAGTATTTT. Its protein product is CASSQDLGLAGGSTDTQYF. The rearrangement joins TRBV4-1 to TRBJ2-3; TRBD2 matches 16 bases. This CDR3 region has 19 residues. Germline CDR1 reads MGHRA; CDR2 reads YSYEKL. The V gene end was trimmed by 0 bases and the J gene end by 0 bases; junction bases not matched to a gene: 3.

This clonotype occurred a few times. The DNA for the CDR3 is TGTGCCAGCAGTTTTGGCCAGCTGCCGGGCACGCAGTATTTT. Residues: CASSFGQLPGTQYF. The chain recombines TRBV6-5 with TRBJ2-3, with no clear D. Trimming removed 4 bases at V and 9 bases at J, with 17 bases between. The CDR3 extends over 14 amino acids. Germline V gene data show CDR1 as MNHEY and CDR2 as SVGAGI.

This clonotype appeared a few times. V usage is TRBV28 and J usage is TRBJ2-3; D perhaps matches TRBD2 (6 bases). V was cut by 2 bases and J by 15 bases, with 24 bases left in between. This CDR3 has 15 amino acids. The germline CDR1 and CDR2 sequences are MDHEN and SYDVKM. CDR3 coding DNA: TGTGCCAGCAGTTTAGTAGTGGGGACCACCGACGGGGGATATTTT. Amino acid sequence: CASSLVVGTTDGGYF.

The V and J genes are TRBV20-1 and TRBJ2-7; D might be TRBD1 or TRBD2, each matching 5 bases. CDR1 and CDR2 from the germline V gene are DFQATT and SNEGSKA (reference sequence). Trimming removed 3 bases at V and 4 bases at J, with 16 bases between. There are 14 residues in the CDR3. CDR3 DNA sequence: TGCAGTGCTAGCCCTCGGGGCAGGGAATACGAGCAGTACTTC. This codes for CSASPRGREYEQYF.

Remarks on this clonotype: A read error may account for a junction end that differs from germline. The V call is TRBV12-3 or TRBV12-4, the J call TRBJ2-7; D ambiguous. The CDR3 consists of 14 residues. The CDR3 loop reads CASSLMGPSSEQYF. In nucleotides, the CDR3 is TGTGCCAGCAGTTTAATGGGCCCTTCCTCCGAGCAGTACTTC.

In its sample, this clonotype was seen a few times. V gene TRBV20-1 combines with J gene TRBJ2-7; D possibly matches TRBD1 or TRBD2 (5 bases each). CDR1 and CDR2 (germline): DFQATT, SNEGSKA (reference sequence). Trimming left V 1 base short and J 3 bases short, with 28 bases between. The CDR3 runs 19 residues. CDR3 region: CSARVALYPRGPKGYEQYF. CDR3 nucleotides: TGCAGTGCTAGAGTTGCCTTATACCCTCGGGGCCCCAAGGGCTACGAGCAGTACTTC.

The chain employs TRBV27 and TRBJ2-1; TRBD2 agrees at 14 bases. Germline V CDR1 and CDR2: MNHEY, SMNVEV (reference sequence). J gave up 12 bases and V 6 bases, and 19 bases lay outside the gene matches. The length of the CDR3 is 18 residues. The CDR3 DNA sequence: TGTGCCAGCAGCACCTACGGGACGCAGACTAGCGGGGGGGCCACGCAGTTCTTC. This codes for CASSTYGTQTSGGATQFF.

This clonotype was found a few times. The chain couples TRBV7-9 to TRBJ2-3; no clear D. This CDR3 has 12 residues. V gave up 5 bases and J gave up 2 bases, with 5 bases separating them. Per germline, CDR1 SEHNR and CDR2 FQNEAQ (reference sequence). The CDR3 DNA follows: TGTGCCAGCAGCCGAGTCACAGATACGCAGTATTTT. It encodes CASSRVTDTQYF.

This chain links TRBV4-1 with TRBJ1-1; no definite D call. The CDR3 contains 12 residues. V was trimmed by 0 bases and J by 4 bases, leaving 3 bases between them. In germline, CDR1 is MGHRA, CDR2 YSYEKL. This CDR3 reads CASSQDGTEAFF. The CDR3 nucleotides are TGCGCCAGCAGCCAAGACGGCACTGAAGCTTTCTTT.

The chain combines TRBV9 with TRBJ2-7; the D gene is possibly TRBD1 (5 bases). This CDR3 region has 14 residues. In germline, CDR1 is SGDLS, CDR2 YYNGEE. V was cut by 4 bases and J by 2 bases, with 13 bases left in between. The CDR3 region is CASSPTDTAYEQYV. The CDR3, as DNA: TGTGCCAGCAGCCCCACGGACACAGCCTACGAGCAGTACGTC.

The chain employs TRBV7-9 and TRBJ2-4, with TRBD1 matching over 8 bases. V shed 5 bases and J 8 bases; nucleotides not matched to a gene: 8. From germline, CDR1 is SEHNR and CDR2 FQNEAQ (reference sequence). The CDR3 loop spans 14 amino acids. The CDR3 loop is CASSRVQGEDIQYF. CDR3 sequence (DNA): TGTGCCAGCAGCCGGGTACAGGGGGAAGACATTCAGTACTTC.

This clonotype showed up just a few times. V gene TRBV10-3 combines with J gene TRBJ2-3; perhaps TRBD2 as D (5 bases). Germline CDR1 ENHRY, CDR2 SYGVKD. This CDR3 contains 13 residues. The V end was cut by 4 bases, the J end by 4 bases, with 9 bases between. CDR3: CAISGEGPDTQYF. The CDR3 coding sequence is TGTGCCATCAGTGGCGAGGGCCCAGATACGCAGTATTTT.

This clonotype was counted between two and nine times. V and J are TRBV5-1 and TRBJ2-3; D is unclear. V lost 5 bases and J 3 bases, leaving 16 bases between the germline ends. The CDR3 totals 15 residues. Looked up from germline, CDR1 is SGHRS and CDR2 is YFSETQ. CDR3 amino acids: CASRSTAPITDTQYF. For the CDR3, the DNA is TGCGCCAGCAGATCGACTGCACCCATTACAGATACGCAGTATTTT.

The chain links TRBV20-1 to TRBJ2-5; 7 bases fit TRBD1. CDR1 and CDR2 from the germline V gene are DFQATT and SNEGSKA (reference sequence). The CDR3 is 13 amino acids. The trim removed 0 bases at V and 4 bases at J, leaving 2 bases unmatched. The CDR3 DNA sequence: TGCAGTGCTAGAGAACAGGGGATAGAGACCCAGTACTTC. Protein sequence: CSAREQGIETQYF.

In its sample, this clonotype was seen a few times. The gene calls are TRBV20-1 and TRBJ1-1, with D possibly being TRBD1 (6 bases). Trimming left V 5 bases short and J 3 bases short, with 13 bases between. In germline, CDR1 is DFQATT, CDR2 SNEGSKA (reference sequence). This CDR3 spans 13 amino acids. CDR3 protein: CSASRGEHTEAFF. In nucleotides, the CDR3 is TGCAGTGCTTCTAGGGGGGAACACACTGAAGCTTTCTTT.